This record covers a single T cell receptor beta chain. The antigen remains unidentified. This sample was taken from a study of CD8 T cells in ankylosing spondylitis. V lost 2 bases and J lost 1, with 17 bases in between. Germline V gene lookup returns CDR1 SNHLY and CDR2 FYNNEI. The CDR3 runs to 17 residues. Whole-study results and caveats: Disease-linked clones proved CD8+ and comparatively uncommon in peripheral blood. Characteristic of ankylosing spondylitis blood, it appeared, was a TCR beta motif comprising eight highly homologous variants. Within matched ankylosing spondylitis synovial fluid, disease-linked clones were reportedly significantly enriched.

Quantitative 5'-RACE was performed with molecular barcodes, and it yielded the TCR beta libraries. TCRdb analysed the 5' RACE reads with MiXCR anew, one entry per CDR3 protein. The repertoire consists of over 450,000 distinct CDR3 sequences, with 10% to 15% occurring once and the leading ten covering approximately 7%. Sequencing used blood, either unsorted or a sorted T cell fraction (not recorded which). The chain has TRBV2 and TRBJ1-1; no reliable D call. This clonotype originated in a male donor with ankylosing spondylitis. CDR3 residues: CASSERASKIRNTEAFF. The CDR3 nucleotides are TGTGCCAGCAGTGAAAGGGCCTCTAAAATAAGGAACACTGAAGCTTTCTTT. Using reference TRBV2 and TRBJ1-1 for the parts outside the CDR3, the full variable domain is EPEVTQTPSHQVTQMGQEVILRCVPISNHLYFYWYRQILGQKVEFLVSFYNNEISEKSEIFDDQFSVERPDGSNFTLKIRSTKLEDSAMYFCASSERASKIRNTEAFFGQGTRLTVV.